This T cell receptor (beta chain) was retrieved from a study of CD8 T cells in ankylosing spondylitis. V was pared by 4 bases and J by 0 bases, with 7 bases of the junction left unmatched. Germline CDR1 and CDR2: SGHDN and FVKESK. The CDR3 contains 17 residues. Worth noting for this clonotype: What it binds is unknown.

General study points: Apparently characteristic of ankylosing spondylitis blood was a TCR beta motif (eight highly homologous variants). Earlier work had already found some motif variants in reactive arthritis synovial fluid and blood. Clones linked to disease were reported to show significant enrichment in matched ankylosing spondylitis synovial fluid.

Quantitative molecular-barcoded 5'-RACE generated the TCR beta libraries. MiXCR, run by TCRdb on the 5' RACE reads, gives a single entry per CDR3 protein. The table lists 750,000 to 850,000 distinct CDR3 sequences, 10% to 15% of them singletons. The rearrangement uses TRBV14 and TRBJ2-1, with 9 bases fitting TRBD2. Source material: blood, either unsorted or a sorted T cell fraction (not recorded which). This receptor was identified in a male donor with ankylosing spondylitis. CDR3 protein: CASSLISGSHSYNEQFF. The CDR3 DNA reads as TGTGCCAGCAGCCTCATTAGCGGGAGTCACTCCTACAATGAGCAGTTCTTC.